These 18 T cell receptor beta chains were all obtained from the same sample, sequenced in a study of brain T cells in children with intractable seizures. Clones were read by immunoSEQ multiplex PCR, and TCRdb kept only the in-frame ones, dropping some. Of 300,000 to 400,000 clones in the sample, 93% were seen once. Sample time point: blood from clinic visit 5 months post-surgery; TSC patient then seizure free. The sequencing here drew on peripheral blood, taken approximately 5 months after surgery. These receptors all come from a boy under two years old with tuberous sclerosis and intractable seizures.

The chain joins TRBV27 to TRBJ2-1, with 7 bases matching TRBD1. The V gene's germline CDR1 is MNHEY and CDR2 SMNVEV (reference sequence). Trimming took 1 base from V and 3 from J; bases not matched to a gene: 0. This CDR3 spans 14 amino acids. CDR3 sequence: CASSLWDSYNEQFF. CDR3 nucleotides: TGTGCCAGCAGTTTATGGGACAGCTACAATGAGCAGTTCTTC.

The sample holds a few counts of this clone. This chain joins TRBV6-1 and TRBJ2-5; D not resolved. The germline V gene encodes CDR1 MNHNS and CDR2 SASEGT. This CDR3 has 13 amino acids. With 1 base removed from V and 7 bases from J, the gap between germline ends came to 10 bases. The CDR3 loop reads CASSEGHPGTQYF. The CDR3 nucleotides are TGTGCCAGCAGTGAAGGACACCCCGGGACCCAGTACTTC.

This chain uses TRBV5-1 with TRBJ2-7; TRBD2 aligns across 11 bases. CDR3 length: 18 residues. V lost 0 bases to trimming and J lost 3 bases; unmatched junction nucleotides: 11. The germline V gene encodes CDR1 SGHRS and CDR2 YFSETQ. In nucleotides, the CDR3 is TGCGCCAGCAGCTTGGTAGGGACTAGCGGTTCATGGGACTACGAGCAGTACTTC. Amino acids: CASSLVGTSGSWDYEQYF.

V gene TRBV30 combines with J gene TRBJ1-1; the match to TRBD1 covers 9 bases. V shed 2 bases, J shed 6 bases, and the junction held 7 bases outside the gene matches. The V gene's germline CDR1 is GTSNPN and CDR2 SVGIG (reference sequence). The CDR3 length is 14 residues. The CDR3 DNA sequence: TGTGCCTGGAGTCCAGGACAGGGGTTTTCTGAAGCTTTCTTT. Its translation is CAWSPGQGFSEAFF.

The rearrangement links TRBV18 to TRBJ2-3; D is uncertain. CDR1 KGHSH and CDR2 LQKENI come from the germline V gene. The CDR3 spans 12 residues. The V end lost 8 bases, the J end lost 0 bases, and 6 bases lay between the germline ends. The chain's CDR3 is CASDDSTDTQYF. In DNA, the CDR3 is TGTGCCAGCGACGACAGCACAGATACGCAGTATTTT.

The V and J genes are TRBV9 and TRBJ2-5; TRBD2 aligns across 15 bases. The CDR3 is 16 residues long. The junction had 6 bases not matched to a gene; V was cut back by 4 bases and J by 5 bases. Per germline, CDR1 SGDLS and CDR2 YYNGEE. In nucleotides, the CDR3 is TGTGCCAGCAGCTCTGGACTAGCGGGGGGGCACGAGACCCAGTACTTC. It translates to CASSSGLAGGHETQYF.

This clone occurred once. The rearrangement uses TRBV3-1 (or the pseudogene TRBV3-2) and TRBJ2-3; 12 bases line up with TRBD2. This CDR3 comprises 17 residues. Trimming removed 2 bases from V and 6 bases from J; junction bases left unmatched: 9. Germline V gene data show CDR1 as LGHDT and CDR2 as YNNKEL (reference sequence). The CDR3 is CASSQSRLAGAGDTQYF. DNA of the CDR3: TGTGCCAGCAGCCAAAGCCGACTAGCGGGGGCGGGGGATACGCAGTATTTT.

This CDR3 is CAWAFIAGDYEQYF. The CDR3 nucleotides read TGTGCCTGGGCCTTCATAGCGGGAGACTACGAGCAGTACTTC. V and J are TRBV30 and TRBJ2-7; TRBD2 matches at 9 bases. Germline CDR1 is GTSNPN and CDR2 is SVGIG (reference sequence). V dropped 5 bases and J dropped 3; count of bases not matched to a gene: 8. This CDR3 is 14 amino acids long.

The table lists this clone with a count of one. The chain employs TRBV2 and TRBJ2-5; D is undetermined. The CDR3 has 14 residues. Trimming removed 4 bases at V and 4 bases at J, with 13 bases between. The V gene's germline CDR1 is SNHLY and CDR2 FYNNEI. In nucleotides, the CDR3 is TGTGCCAGCAGTGTAAATACTATGGCAGAGACCCAGTACTTC. Its translation: CASSVNTMAETQYF.

This rearrangement joins TRBV5-1 to TRBJ2-3; D remains ambiguous. The germline V gene encodes CDR1 SGHRS and CDR2 YFSETQ. Trimming stripped 2 bases from V and 0 bases from J, with 16 bases between. This CDR3 region has 17 residues. For the CDR3, the DNA is TGCGCCAGCAGCTTCGATTACCGGACGACTAGCACAGATACGCAGTATTTT. Translation gives CASSFDYRTTSTDTQYF.

This chain links TRBV28 with TRBJ1-1; weak D call: TRBD1 (5 bases). This CDR3 comprises 16 residues. Trimming shortened V by 1 base and J by 0 bases, and 12 bases separated the two germline ends. Looked up from germline, CDR1 is MDHEN and CDR2 is SYDVKM. This chain's CDR3 is CASSLFRGPMNTEAFF. The CDR3 DNA reads TGTGCCAGCAGTTTATTTAGGGGACCCATGAACACTGAAGCTTTCTTT.

The V and J genes are TRBV2 and TRBJ2-5; 8 nucleotides align to TRBD2. The germline gives CDR1 SNHLY, CDR2 FYNNEI. The CDR3 runs 14 residues. V trimming: 6 bases; J trimming: 5 bases; junction bases outside the gene matches: 8. The CDR3 DNA is TGTGCCAGCAGCCAGGGACTAGGGAAGGAGACCCAGTACTTC. Its translation is CASSQGLGKETQYF.

This chain connects TRBV10-2 to TRBJ2-5; weak D call: TRBD1 (5 bases). The V and J ends lost 0 bases and 4 bases respectively, with 15 bases between them. The germline V gene has CDR1 WSHSY and CDR2 SAAADI. The length of the CDR3 is 16 residues. Written as DNA, the CDR3 is TGCGCCAGCAGTGAGTCAGGGGCTAGTTGGGGAGAGACCCAGTACTTC. The encoded protein is CASSESGASWGETQYF.

The chain joins TRBV30 to TRBJ2-3; the match to TRBD2 covers 9 bases. The CDR3 length is 15 residues. Trimming took 5 bases from V and 6 from J; bases not matched to a gene: 12. Germline V gene lookup returns CDR1 GTSNPN and CDR2 SVGIG (reference sequence). The CDR3 sequence: CAWSETSGWTDTQYF. CDR3 sequence (DNA): TGTGCCTGGTCCGAGACTAGCGGTTGGACGGATACGCAGTATTTT.

V usage is TRBV7-9 and J usage is TRBJ1-1; D uncertain. Deletions cut 5 bases from V and 7 bases from J, with 17 bases between. Germline V gene sequence: CDR1 SEHNR, CDR2 FQNEAQ (reference sequence). The CDR3 is made up of 14 amino acids. The CDR3 DNA reads TGTGCCAGCAGCCGAAAATTGGATTACAGTGAAGCTTTCTTT. The encoded protein is CASSRKLDYSEAFF. Full variable domain (rest looked up from reference TRBV7-9 and TRBJ1-1): DTGVSQNPRHKITKRGQNVTFRCDPISEHNRLYWYRQTLGQGPEFLTYFQNEAQLEKSRLLSDRFSAERPKGSFSTLEIQRTEQGDSAMYLCASSRKLDYSEAFFGQGTRLTVV.

This chain uses TRBV7-9 with TRBJ2-3; 11 nucleotides agree with TRBD2. The CDR3 extends over 16 amino acids. With V trimmed by 6 bases and J by 0 bases, 5 bases remained unmatched. Germline V CDR1 and CDR2: SEHNR, FQNEAQ (reference sequence). CDR3 nucleotide sequence: TGTGCCAGCAGTTCCATAGCGGGGGGGAGCACAGATACGCAGTATTTT. It translates to CASSSIAGGSTDTQYF.

V is TRBV19 and J is TRBJ1-3; D might be TRBD1 (5 bases). V was trimmed by 8 bases and J by 0 bases, leaving 14 bases between them. The CDR3 runs 15 residues. Germline values: CDR1 LNHDA, CDR2 SQIVND (reference sequence). CDR3 bases: TGTGCCAGTGGGAGGGACCAAAGCTCTGGAAACACCATATATTTT. Protein: CASGRDQSSGNTIYF.

This chain joins TRBV5-1 and TRBJ2-5; D perhaps matches TRBD2 (6 bases). The CDR3 extends over 15 amino acids. The germline V gene encodes CDR1 SGHRS and CDR2 YFSETQ. The V gene lost 0 bases and the J gene lost 1 base, with 10 bases spanning the gap. The CDR3 nucleotides read TGCGCCAGCAGCTTGGGCGGGGCCACCCAAGAGACCCAGTACTTC. It translates to CASSLGGATQETQYF.